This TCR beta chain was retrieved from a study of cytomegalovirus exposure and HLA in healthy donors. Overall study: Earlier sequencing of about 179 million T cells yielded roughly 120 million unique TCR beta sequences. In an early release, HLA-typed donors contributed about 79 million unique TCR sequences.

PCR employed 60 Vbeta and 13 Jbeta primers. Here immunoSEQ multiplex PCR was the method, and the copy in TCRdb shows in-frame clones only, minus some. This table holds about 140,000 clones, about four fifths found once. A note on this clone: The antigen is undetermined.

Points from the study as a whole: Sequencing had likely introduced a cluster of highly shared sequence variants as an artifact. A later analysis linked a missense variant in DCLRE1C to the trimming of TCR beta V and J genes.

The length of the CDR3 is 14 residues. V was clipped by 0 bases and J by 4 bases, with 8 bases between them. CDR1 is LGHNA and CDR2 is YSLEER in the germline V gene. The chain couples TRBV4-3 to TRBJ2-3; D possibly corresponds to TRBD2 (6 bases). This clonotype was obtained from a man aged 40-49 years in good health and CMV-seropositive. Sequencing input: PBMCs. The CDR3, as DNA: TGCGCCAGCAGCCAAGAGGGAGGCGCAGATACGCAGTATTTT. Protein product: CASSQEGGADTQYF.